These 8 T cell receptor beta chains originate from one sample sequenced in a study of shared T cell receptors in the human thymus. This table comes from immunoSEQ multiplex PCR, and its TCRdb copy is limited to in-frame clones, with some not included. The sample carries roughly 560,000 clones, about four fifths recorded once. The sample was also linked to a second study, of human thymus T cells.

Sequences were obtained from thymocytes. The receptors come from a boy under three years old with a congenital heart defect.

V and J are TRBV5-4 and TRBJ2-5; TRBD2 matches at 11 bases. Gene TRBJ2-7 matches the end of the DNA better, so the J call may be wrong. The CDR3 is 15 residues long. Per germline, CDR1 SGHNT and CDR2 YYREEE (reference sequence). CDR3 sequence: CASSLGSGRGYEQYF. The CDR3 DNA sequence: TGTGCCAGCAGCTTGGGTAGCGGGAGGGGGTACGAGCAGTACTTC.

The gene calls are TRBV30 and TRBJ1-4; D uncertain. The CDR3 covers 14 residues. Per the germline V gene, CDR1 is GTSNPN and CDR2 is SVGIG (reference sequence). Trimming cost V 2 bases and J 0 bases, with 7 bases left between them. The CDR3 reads CAWSTRPTNEKLFF. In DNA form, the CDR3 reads TGTGCCTGGAGTACTCGTCCAACTAATGAAAAACTGTTTTTT.

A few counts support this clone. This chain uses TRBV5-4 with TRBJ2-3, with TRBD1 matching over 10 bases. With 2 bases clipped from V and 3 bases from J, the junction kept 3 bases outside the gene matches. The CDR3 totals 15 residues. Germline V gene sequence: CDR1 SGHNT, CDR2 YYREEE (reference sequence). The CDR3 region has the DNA TGTGCCAGCAGCTTTAGGACAGGGGGTACAGATACGCAGTATTTT. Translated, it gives CASSFRTGGTDTQYF. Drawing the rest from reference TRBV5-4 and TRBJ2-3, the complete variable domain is ETGVTQSPTHLIKTRGQQVTLRCSSQSGHNTVSWYQQALGQGPQFIFQYYREEENGRGNFPPRFSGLQFPNYSSELNVNALELDDSALYLCASSFRTGGTDTQYFGPGTRLTVL.

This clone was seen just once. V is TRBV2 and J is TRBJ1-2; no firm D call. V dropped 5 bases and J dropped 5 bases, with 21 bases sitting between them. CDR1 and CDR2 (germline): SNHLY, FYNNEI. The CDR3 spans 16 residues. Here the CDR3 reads CASSIRGGPILYGYTF. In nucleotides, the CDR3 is TGTGCCAGCAGTATTAGAGGCGGCCCGATCCTTTATGGCTACACCTTC.

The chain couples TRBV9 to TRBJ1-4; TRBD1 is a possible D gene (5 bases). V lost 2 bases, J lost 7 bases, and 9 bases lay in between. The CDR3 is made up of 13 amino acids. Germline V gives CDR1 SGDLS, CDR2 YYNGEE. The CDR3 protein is CASSVGGGEKLFF. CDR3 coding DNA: TGTGCCAGCAGCGTGGGGGGGGGTGAAAAACTGTTTTTT.

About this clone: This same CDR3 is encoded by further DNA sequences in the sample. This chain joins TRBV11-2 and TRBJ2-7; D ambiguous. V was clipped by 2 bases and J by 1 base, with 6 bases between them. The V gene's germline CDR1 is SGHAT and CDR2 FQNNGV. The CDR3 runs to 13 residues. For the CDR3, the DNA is TGTGCCAGCAGCTTAACCGCGTCCTACGAGCAGTACTTC. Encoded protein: CASSLTASYEQYF.

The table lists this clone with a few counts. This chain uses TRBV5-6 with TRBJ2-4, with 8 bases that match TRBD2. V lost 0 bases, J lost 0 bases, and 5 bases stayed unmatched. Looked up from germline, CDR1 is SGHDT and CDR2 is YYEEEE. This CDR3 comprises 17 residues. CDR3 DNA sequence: TGTGCCAGCAGCTTGGCGGGGGGGGCTTTAGCCAAAAACATTCAGTACTTC. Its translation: CASSLAGGALAKNIQYF.

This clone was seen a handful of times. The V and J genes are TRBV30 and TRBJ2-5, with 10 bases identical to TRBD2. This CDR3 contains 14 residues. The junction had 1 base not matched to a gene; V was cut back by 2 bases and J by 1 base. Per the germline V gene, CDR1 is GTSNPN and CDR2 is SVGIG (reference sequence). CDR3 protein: CAWSWTSGQETQYF. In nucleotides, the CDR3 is TGTGCCTGGAGTTGGACTAGCGGCCAAGAGACCCAGTACTTC.